These T cell receptor beta chains were read from a single sample in a study of shared clonotypes between healthy human individuals. The method was immunoSEQ multiplex PCR; TCRdb's version includes in-frame clones alone and lacks a portion of them. The table includes around 700,000 clones, less than 80% detected once. Sequencing was performed on memory CD4+ T cells sorted from blood. Receptors originate from a woman in her twenties or thirties in good health. Both conserved end residues are part of each CDR3. Fields, in order: D gene, V gene, J gene, CDR3 length, clone size, CDR3 DNA, CDR3 protein. The D gene is left open where the match is weak. Clone size is given for some rows only: seen once, a few or many times, or a class if the clone is expanded.

TRBD2	TRBV28	TRBJ2-1	15	.	TGTGCCAGCAGTTTCCAAGGGAGGGGTTACAATGAGCAGTTCTTC	CASSFQGRGYNEQFF
.	TRBV27	TRBJ2-7	14	.	TGTGCCAGCAGTTTCAGCGGAGCTCGCTCGGAGCAGTACTTC	CASSFSGARSEQYF
TRBD1	TRBV7-8	TRBJ1-5	15	.	TGTGCCAGCAGCTCCGACAGGGATAGCAATCAGCCCCAGCATTTT	CASSSDRDSNQPQHF
TRBD2	TRBV6-4	TRBJ2-7	15	.	TGTGCCAGCAGTGAAGAAGCGGGAGGGTCCTACGAGCAGTACTTC	CASSEEAGGSYEQYF
TRBD2	TRBV19	TRBJ2-3	16	.	TGTGCCAGTAGTAGCCTAGCGGGAGATAACCCAGATACGCAGTATTTT	CASSSLAGDNPDTQYF
.	TRBV7-2	TRBJ1-1	11	.	TGTGCCAGCAGCTTGAACACTGAAGCTTTCTTT	CASSLNTEAFF
.	TRBV19	TRBJ2-2	14	few	TGTGCCAGTAGTCCTCGGGGGCTACCCGGGGAGCTGTTTTTT	CASSPRGLPGELFF
.	TRBV28	TRBJ2-7	13	.	TGTGCCAGCAGGACTGGCAGCTCCTACGAGCAGTACTTC	CASRTGSSYEQYF
.	TRBV5-4	TRBJ2-6	16	.	TGTGCCAGCAGCGGAATACAAAGCTCTGGGGCCAACGTCCTGACTTTC	CASSGIQSSGANVLTF
.	TRBV9	TRBJ2-1	15	once	TGTGCCAGCAGCGGCGACAGTCTCTCCTACAATGAGCAGTTCTTC	CASSGDSLSYNEQFF
TRBD1	TRBV6-4	TRBJ1-5	14	.	TGTGCCAGCCGCCGACAGGGGAAGGGTCAGCCCCAGCATTTT	CASRRQGKGQPQHF
.	TRBV9	TRBJ1-2	15	many	TGTGCCAGCAGCGTAACCCCAGAAGCTAACTATGGCTACACCTTC	CASSVTPEANYGYTF
.	TRBV7-2	TRBJ2-1	15	.	TGTGCCAGCAGCTTAGTAGTAGCGGAATACAATGAGCAGTTCTTC	CASSLVVAEYNEQFF
TRBD2	TRBV5-4	TRBJ2-5	16	.	TGTGCCAGCAGCTTGGCCCAAGCGGGAGGGTTAGCGACCCAGTACTTC	CASSLAQAGGLATQYF
TRBD2	TRBV30	TRBJ2-3	17	.	TGTGCCACCTCGGGACTAGCGGGAGTGGGGATCACAGATACGCAGTATTTT	CATSGLAGVGITDTQYF
.	TRBV7-9	TRBJ1-6	15	.	TGTGCCAGCAGCTTCGAGGATTCCTCTAATTCACCCCTCCACTTT	CASSFEDSSNSPLHF
.	TRBV30	TRBJ2-2	11	.	TGTGCCTGGAGTCGAACCGGGGAGCTGTTTTTT	CAWSRTGELFF
TRBD1	TRBV2	TRBJ2-5	13	.	TGTGCCAGCAGACAGGGGGCCGGGGAGACCCAGTACTTC	CASRQGAGETQYF
TRBD1	TRBV15	TRBJ1-2	12	.	TGTGCCACCAGGCAGGGGGCGGTTGGCTACACCTTC	CATRQGAVGYTF
TRBD1	TRBV6-6	TRBJ1-5	15	.	TGTGCCAGCAGTTACTCGCGACAGGGACATCAGCCCCAGCATTTT	CASSYSRQGHQPQHF
TRBD1	TRBV5-4	TRBJ1-4	15	.	TGTGCCAGCAGCTTGGGGACAGGGGGAGGGGAAAAACTGTTTTTT	CASSLGTGGGEKLFF
TRBD2	TRBV9	TRBJ2-6	18	.	TGTGCCAGCAGCGTATCTACGTCGGGGGGCTCTGGGGCCAACGTCCTGACTTTC	CASSVSTSGGSGANVLTF
TRBD1	TRBV15	TRBJ2-7	14	few	TGTGCCACCAGCAAGGGACAGCTATACTACGAGCAGTACTTC	CATSKGQLYYEQYF
.	TRBV10-2	TRBJ1-2	14	once	TGCGCCAGCAGTGAGGTAGGGCAGAGCTATGGCTACACCTTC	CASSEVGQSYGYTF
TRBD1	TRBV18	TRBJ1-1	15	.	TGTGCCAGCTCACCGAGACAGGGGGCGAATTTAGGTGCTTTCTTT	CASSPRQGANLGAFF
TRBD2	TRBV4-2	TRBJ2-7	15	many	TGTGCCAGCAGCCAAGCGGGAAGCGGGAGTTACGAGCAGTACTTC	CASSQAGSGSYEQYF
.	TRBV20-1	TRBJ2-3	11	.	TGCAGTGCTTCCCCCGGAGTTACGCAGTATTTT	CSASPGVTQYF
.	TRBV10-2	TRBJ2-1	15	.	TGCGCCAGCAGTCTCGGACTACGGACTCCCAATGAGCAGTTCTTC	CASSLGLRTPNEQFF
.	TRBV11-3	TRBJ2-7	12	.	TGTGCCAGCAGCGCAGGGTTCTACGAGCAGTACTTC	CASSAGFYEQYF
.	TRBV27	TRBJ1-1	17	.	TGTGCCAGCAGTTTATCGGGATACAGGGATTGGGACACTGAAGCTTTCTTT	CASSLSGYRDWDTEAFF
.	TRBV6-5	TRBJ1-1	14	.	TGTGCCAGCAGTTACCGAGGGGGGAACACTGAAGCTTTCTTT	CASSYRGGNTEAFF
.	TRBV14	TRBJ1-2	13	.	TGTGCCAGCAGCCGGGCCCTTAACTATGGCTACACCTTC	CASSRALNYGYTF
.	TRBV9	TRBJ2-2	17	many	TGTGCCAGCAGCGTAGTGGGGGGAGAGGGTTACGGCGGGGAGCTGTTTTTT	CASSVVGGEGYGGELFF
TRBD2	TRBV29-1	TRBJ2-3	14	.	TGCAGCGTTGATCGGCGGGAGGACACAGATACGCAGTATTTT	CSVDRREDTDTQYF
.	TRBV7-2	TRBJ2-1	16	once	TGTGCCAGCAGCCTTCTCGGGGCGGGAACCTACAATGAGCAGTTCTTC	CASSLLGAGTYNEQFF
TRBD2	TRBV6-4	TRBJ2-3	13	.	TGTGCCAGCAGTGCCTCGCGGGGGGATACGCAGTATTTT	CASSASRGDTQYF
.	TRBV2	TRBJ1-1	13	many	TGTGCCAGCAAAGGACAGATGAACACTGAAGCTTTCTTT	CASKGQMNTEAFF
TRBD1	TRBV18	TRBJ2-1	17	.	TGTGCCAGCTCACCTTTCGATGGCAGGGGGATCGGAGATGAGCAGTTCTTC	CASSPFDGRGIGDEQFF
TRBD2	TRBV7-9	TRBJ2-7	17	.	TGTGCCAGCAGCTCCTTAGGGGGACTAGCGGGAGTCTACGAGCAGTACTTC	CASSSLGGLAGVYEQYF
.	TRBV28	TRBJ2-7	15	.	TGTGCCAGCAGTTCTCCGGGACTGCACTCCTACGAGCAGTACTTC	CASSSPGLHSYEQYF
.	TRBV10-3	TRBJ2-7	13	.	TGTGCCATCAGTGAGCAGGGATCCTACGAGCAGTACTTC	CAISEQGSYEQYF
TRBD2	TRBV5-4	TRBJ2-5	15	once	TGTGCCAGCAGCTTGGTGGGGACTAGAGGGGAGACCCAGTACTTC	CASSLVGTRGETQYF